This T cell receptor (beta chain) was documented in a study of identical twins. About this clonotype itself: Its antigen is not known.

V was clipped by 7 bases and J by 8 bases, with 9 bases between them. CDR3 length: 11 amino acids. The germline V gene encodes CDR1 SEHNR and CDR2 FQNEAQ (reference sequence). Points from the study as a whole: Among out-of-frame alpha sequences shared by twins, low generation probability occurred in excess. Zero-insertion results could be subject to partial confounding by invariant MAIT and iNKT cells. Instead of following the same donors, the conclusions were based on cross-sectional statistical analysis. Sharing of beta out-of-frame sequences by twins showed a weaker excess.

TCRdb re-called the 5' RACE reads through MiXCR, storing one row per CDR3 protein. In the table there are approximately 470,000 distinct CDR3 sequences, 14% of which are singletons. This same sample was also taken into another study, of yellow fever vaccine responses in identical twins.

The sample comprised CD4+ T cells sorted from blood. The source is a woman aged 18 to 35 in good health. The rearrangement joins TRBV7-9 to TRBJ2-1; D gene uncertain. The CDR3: CASTSTYEQFF. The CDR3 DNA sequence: TGTGCCAGCACCTCGACCTATGAGCAGTTCTTC.